This T cell receptor beta chain was profiled in a study of T cell responses to AZD1222 COVID-19 vaccine. Overall study: Analysis merged second doses at about 4 or about 12 weeks.

TCRdb's table, derived via immunoSEQ multiplex PCR, lists solely in-frame clones and lacks some. In the table there are about 99,000 clones, 70% to 90% of which are singletons. The germline V gene encodes CDR1 KGHSH and CDR2 LQKENI. V was pared by 3 bases and J by 4 bases, with 7 bases between. This CDR3 contains 12 residues. The sequencing used peripheral blood, collected on day 0 of AZD1222 vaccination. The chain recombines TRBV18 with TRBJ2-7; perhaps TRBD2 as D (6 bases). This TCR was recovered from an adult in good health. The CDR3 sequence: CASSPGGYEQYF. For the CDR3, the DNA is TGTGCCAGCTCACCCGGGGGTTACGAGCAGTACTTC.